The present entry profiles one TCR beta chain with its context. The antigen is unknown. The data are from a study of early T cells in non-severe SARS-CoV-2 infection. Study details: Sequencing of bulk RNA from unsorted whole blood was done, without chain pairing.

Individually, cDNA molecules had unique molecular identifiers attached to them. A single record per CDR3 protein comes from TCRdb applying MiXCR to the 5' RACE reads. This sample has tens of thousands of distinct CDR3 sequences, with approximately 14% found just once. Notes on the study in general: Matching results from VDJdb favored anti-spike CD8 responses, leaving private and CD4 specificities undetected.

Looked up from germline, CDR1 is SGHNT and CDR2 is YYREEE (reference sequence). The germline V and J ends were trimmed by 3 bases and 4 bases, with 10 bases remaining between them. The length of the CDR3 is 13 residues. The sequence was collected from an adult who was a healthcare worker with PCR-confirmed SARS-CoV-2 infection or an uninfected control (not recorded which). The chain carries TRBV5-4 and TRBJ2-5; D perhaps matches TRBD1 (5 bases). The specimen comprised whole blood, sampled at baseline. CDR3 amino acids: CASSSDSTETQYF. CDR3 coding DNA: TGTGCCAGCAGCTCCGACAGCACAGAGACCCAGTACTTC.